Presented here are 27 T cell receptor beta chains from one specimen sequenced in a study of OX40 agonist ivuxolimab in advanced cancers. The table came from immunoSEQ multiplex PCR; TCRdb's copy has only in-frame clones and leaves some out. Among around 12,000 clones listed, over 70% were seen once. Material: CD4+ or CD8+ T cells sorted from blood, obtained in a trial of the OX40 agonist ivuxolimab. These receptors were taken from an adult with an advanced solid tumor such as melanoma, head and neck, liver or kidney cancer.

The rearrangement uses TRBV7-9 and TRBJ2-5; 9 bases are shared with TRBD2. This CDR3 spans 16 amino acids. V lost 0 bases and J lost 2; bases outside the gene matches: 4. The germline V gene encodes CDR1 SEHNR and CDR2 FQNEAQ (reference sequence). CDR3 nucleotides: TGTGCCAGCAGCTTAGCTAGACTAGCGGAGCAAGAGACCCAGTACTTC. Protein product: CASSLARLAEQETQYF.

This rearrangement joins TRBV7-9 to TRBJ2-1; TRBD2 matches 9 bases. This CDR3 is 14 amino acids long. The trim removed 1 base at V and 8 bases at J, leaving 3 bases unmatched. CDR1 is SEHNR and CDR2 is FQNEAQ in the germline V gene (reference sequence). The CDR3 sequence: CASSLGTSADEQFF. Here the CDR3 DNA reads TGTGCCAGCAGCTTAGGGACTAGCGCGGATGAGCAGTTCTTC.

The gene calls are TRBV19 and TRBJ2-7; possibly TRBD1 or TRBD2 for D (5 bases each). The CDR3 length is 13 residues. Germline V gene lookup returns CDR1 LNHDA and CDR2 SQIVND (reference sequence). V was clipped by 3 bases and J by 2 bases, with 8 bases between them. The CDR3 DNA reads as TGTGCCAGTAGTATCCCGGGGCCCTACGAGCAGTACTTC. Amino acids: CASSIPGPYEQYF.

This clone has a handful of counts. V usage is TRBV5-6 and J usage is TRBJ1-1, with unresolved D. The V gene lost 3 bases and the J gene lost 2 bases, with 5 bases spanning the gap. Germline V gives CDR1 SGHDT, CDR2 YYEEEE. The CDR3 covers 12 residues. CDR3 nucleotides: TGTGCCAGCAGCTCCAGCAACACTGAAGCTTTCTTT. It translates to CASSSSNTEAFF.

The J gene is TRBJ1-2, the V gene TRBV4-1, with TRBD1 matching over 8 bases. The J segment lost 3 bases and the V segment lost 2 bases, leaving 5 bases of the junction unmatched. The CDR3 totals 15 residues. Per the germline V gene, CDR1 is MGHRA and CDR2 is YSYEKL. CDR3 sequence: CASSQQLTGDYGYTF. The CDR3 DNA reads TGCGCCAGCAGCCAACAACTGACAGGGGACTATGGCTACACCTTC.

The genes are TRBV27 and TRBJ2-7, with D possibly being TRBD1 (6 bases). V was cut by 4 bases and J by 2 bases, with 18 bases left in between. The CDR3 consists of 16 residues. CDR1 and CDR2 from the germline V gene are MNHEY and SMNVEV (reference sequence). CDR3 loop: CASSSRGQGNPYEQYF. CDR3 coding DNA: TGTGCCAGCAGTTCCCGTGGGCAGGGGAATCCCTACGAGCAGTACTTC.

The V and J genes are TRBV5-6 and TRBJ2-7; 7 bases are shared with TRBD1. The CDR3 totals 14 residues. The junction had 5 bases not matched to a gene; V was cut back by 1 base and J by 4 bases. In germline, CDR1 is SGHDT, CDR2 YYEEEE. The CDR3 loop is CASSLRGRFYEQYF. CDR3 bases: TGTGCCAGCAGCTTGAGGGGGCGCTTTTACGAGCAGTACTTC.

This sequence joins TRBV5-1 and TRBJ2-1; D is unclear. Germline lookup yields CDR1 SGHRS and CDR2 YFSETQ. The CDR3 is 12 residues long. V dropped 1 base and J dropped 6 bases, with 5 bases sitting between them. CDR3 sequence: CASSLLANEQFF. The CDR3 DNA reads TGCGCCAGCAGCTTGTTAGCCAATGAGCAGTTCTTC. Drawing the rest from reference TRBV5-1 and TRBJ2-1, the complete variable domain is KAGVTQTPRYLIKTRGQQVTLSCSPISGHRSVSWYQQTPGQGLQFLFEYFSETQRNKGNFPGRFSGRQFSNSRSEMNVSTLELGDSALYLCASSLLANEQFFGPGTRLTVL.

The chain employs TRBV27 and TRBJ1-2, with a weak D call TRBD1 (5 bases). V lost 8 bases, J lost 6 bases, and 16 bases lay in between. This CDR3 contains 13 residues. Germline assignment: CDR1 MNHEY and CDR2 SMNVEV (reference sequence). The CDR3 DNA follows: TGTGCCAGCCGCGGGGAGGGGAATAATGGCTACACCTTC. Translation gives CASRGEGNNGYTF.

This clone is medium-sized by share. The rearrangement joins TRBV6-1 to TRBJ1-3, with no clear D. V lost 8 bases to trimming and J lost 0 bases, with 14 bases between them. CDR1 and CDR2 (germline): MNHNS, SASEGT. The length of the CDR3 is 15 residues. The CDR3 loop reads CASAWQDGSGNTIYF. CDR3 sequence (DNA): TGTGCCAGCGCATGGCAGGACGGCTCTGGAAACACCATATATTTT.

The V gene is TRBV9, the J gene TRBJ2-1; 12 nucleotides line up with TRBD2. The germline gives CDR1 SGDLS, CDR2 YYNGEE. After removal of 2 bases from V and 8 bases from J, the junction contained 8 bases not matched to a gene. The CDR3 totals 16 residues. The CDR3 spells CASSVLAGGPFDEQFF. In DNA, the CDR3 is TGTGCCAGCAGCGTTCTAGCGGGAGGGCCTTTCGATGAGCAGTTCTTC.

The J gene is TRBJ2-1, the V gene TRBV6-1; perhaps TRBD2 as D (6 bases). Germline V gives CDR1 MNHNS, CDR2 SASEGT. V lost 4 bases and J 4 bases, leaving 20 bases between the germline ends. CDR3 length: 17 amino acids. The CDR3: CASSGGDFMGIYNEQFF. DNA of the CDR3: TGTGCCAGCAGTGGAGGGGACTTCATGGGAATTTACAATGAGCAGTTCTTC.

On this clone itself: The junction and the germline gene differ at one end; a read error may be behind it. The chain employs TRBV4-2 and TRBJ1-1, with a possible D match to TRBD1 (6 bases). This CDR3 has 12 residues. The germline CDR1 and CDR2 sequences are LGHNA and YNFKEQ. CDR3 coding DNA: TGTGCCAGCAGACAGGGTGTAACTGAAACTTTCTTT. Protein: CASRQGVTETFF.

This chain connects TRBV11-3 to TRBJ2-3, with 7 bases lining up with TRBD1. The CDR3 totals 16 residues. Germline CDR1 is SGHNT and CDR2 is YENEEA. V gave up 5 bases and J gave up 0 bases; unmatched junction bases: 8. DNA of the CDR3: TGTGCCAGCAGCCCTCGACAGGGACCTAGCACAGATACGCAGTATTTT. Residues: CASSPRQGPSTDTQYF.

This chain uses TRBV5-8 with TRBJ2-7; the match to TRBD2 covers 13 bases. Germline loops: CDR1 SGHTS, CDR2 YDEGEE. This CDR3 contains 14 residues. The V segment lost 2 bases and the J segment 5 bases; nucleotides outside the gene matches: 1. The CDR3 is CASSFGLAGDEQYF. The CDR3 DNA sequence: TGTGCCAGCAGCTTCGGACTAGCGGGAGACGAGCAGTACTTC.

The chain recombines TRBV6-5 with TRBJ2-3, with 7 bases that match TRBD1. Per the germline V gene, CDR1 is MNHEY and CDR2 is SVGAGI. V lost 6 bases to trimming and J lost 5 bases; unmatched junction nucleotides: 8. This CDR3 comprises 14 residues. This chain's CDR3 is CASSLLGQRDTQYF. Written as DNA, the CDR3 is TGTGCCAGCAGCCTCCTGGGACAGCGAGATACGCAGTATTTT.

V and J are TRBV11-3 and TRBJ2-1; D is ambiguous. CDR1 and CDR2 from the germline V gene are SGHNT and YENEEA. Trimming shortened V by 5 bases and J by 10 bases, and 15 bases separated the two germline ends. The CDR3 contains 13 residues. The CDR3 region has the DNA TGTGCCAGCAGCCCGTCAGGCCTGGGGGAGCAGTTCTTC. This translates into CASSPSGLGEQFF.

The genes are TRBV6-1 and TRBJ1-2; no reliable D call. Germline values: CDR1 MNHNS, CDR2 SASEGT. The CDR3 loop spans 15 amino acids. V lost 3 bases and J 3 bases, leaving 14 bases between the germline ends. The CDR3 here is CASSDLVLSYYGYTF. The CDR3 nucleotides are TGTGCCAGCAGTGATTTGGTGCTTTCTTACTATGGCTACACCTTC.

This clone is medium-sized by share. The chain uses TRBV30 and TRBJ2-1; D not certain. The CDR3 is 11 amino acids. V lost 4 bases to trimming and J lost 5 bases, with 6 bases between them. Germline lookup yields CDR1 GTSNPN and CDR2 SVGIG (reference sequence). The CDR3 DNA reads as TGTGCCTGGAATCTTCACAATGAGCAGTTCTTC. Translation gives CAWNLHNEQFF.

The V gene is TRBV2, the J gene TRBJ1-2; TRBD1 is a possible D gene (5 bases). With 4 bases removed from V and 2 bases from J, the gap between germline ends came to 14 bases. The germline V gene has CDR1 SNHLY and CDR2 FYNNEI. The CDR3 is 15 amino acids. CDR3: CASSAGQTPNYGYTF. CDR3 coding DNA: TGTGCCAGCAGTGCGGGGCAGACACCAAACTATGGCTACACCTTC. The complete variable domain, with remaining parts taken from reference TRBV2 and TRBJ1-2, reads EPEVTQTPSHQVTQMGQEVILRCVPISNHLYFYWYRQILGQKVEFLVSFYNNEISEKSEIFDDQFSVERPDGSNFTLKIRSTKLEDSAMYFCASSAGQTPNYGYTFGSGTRLTVV.

The V gene is TRBV27, the J gene TRBJ2-1, with D tentatively TRBD1 or TRBD2 (5 bases each). CDR1 MNHEY and CDR2 SMNVEV come from the germline V gene (reference sequence). The CDR3 has 15 amino acids. Trimming pared 7 bases from V and 3 bases from J, leaving 16 bases between. In DNA, the CDR3 is TGTGCCAGCACCTTAGGGACGGACAACTACAATGAGCAGTTCTTC. This translates into CASTLGTDNYNEQFF.

J is TRBJ2-7 and V is TRBV4-2; 10 positions match TRBD2. V was clipped by 0 bases and J by 2 bases; unmatched bases: 4. There are 16 residues in the CDR3. CDR1 and CDR2 from the germline V gene are LGHNA and YNFKEQ. The CDR3 DNA follows: TGTGCCAGCAGCCAAGAAACTAGCGGGGCGGCCTACGAGCAGTACTTC. As protein: CASSQETSGAAYEQYF.

The chain carries TRBV4-1 and TRBJ1-4; D gene unclear. This CDR3 has 16 amino acids. The V end lost 5 bases, the J end lost 2 bases, and 15 bases lay between the germline ends. Germline values: CDR1 MGHRA, CDR2 YSYEKL. The CDR3 loop is CASSALPGITNEKLFF. The DNA for the CDR3 is TGCGCCAGCAGCGCCCTTCCCGGGATTACTAATGAAAAACTGTTTTTT.

CDR3 protein: CASSRTGQYQYSNQPQHF. CDR3 sequence (DNA): TGTGCCAGCAGCCGTACTGGGCAGTACCAATATAGCAATCAGCCCCAGCATTTT. The chain carries TRBV7-8 and TRBJ1-5, with D unclear. V lost 5 bases and J lost 0, with 20 bases in between. Germline assignment: CDR1 SGHVS and CDR2 FQNEAQ. The CDR3 has 18 amino acids.

This chain connects TRBV11-2 to TRBJ2-7; 8 bases fit TRBD1. The CDR3 extends over 13 amino acids. J was trimmed by 3 bases and V by 4 bases; bases with no gene match: 2. From germline, CDR1 is SGHAT and CDR2 FQNNGV. The CDR3 DNA follows: TGTGCCAGCAGCTCAGACAGGGGCTACGAGCAGTACTTC. Protein product: CASSSDRGYEQYF.

The J gene is TRBJ2-1, the V gene TRBV18; D is possibly TRBD1 or TRBD2 (5 bases each). Looked up from germline, CDR1 is KGHSH and CDR2 is LQKENI. V was cut by 3 bases and J by 8 bases, with 20 bases left in between. The CDR3 extends over 16 amino acids. The CDR3 reads CASSPPARGMGDEQFF. CDR3 bases: TGTGCCAGCTCACCCCCGGCTAGGGGAATGGGGGATGAGCAGTTCTTC.

This clone has only a few counts. V and J are TRBV30 and TRBJ2-1, with D unresolved. Germline lookup yields CDR1 GTSNPN and CDR2 SVGIG (reference sequence). V lost 4 bases to trimming and J lost 3 bases, with 10 bases between them. The CDR3 has 13 residues. CDR3 nucleotide sequence: TGTGCCTGGAAGGCAGCAAACTACAATGAGCAGTTCTTC. Amino acid sequence: CAWKAANYNEQFF.